This TCR beta chain emerged from a study of PD-L1 blockade in urothelial cancer. V was cut by 9 bases and J by 6 bases, with 12 bases left in between. Germline V lookup: CDR1 SNHLY, CDR2 FYNNEI. This CDR3 has 11 residues. TCRdb's table, derived via immunoSEQ multiplex PCR, lists solely in-frame clones and lacks some. The table includes about 63,000 clones, roughly 81% detected once. The sample's time point: pretreatment peripheral blood. Every patient provided from 1 to 8 samples, collected pretreatment and on-treatment. This clonotype originated in a man aged 70 or older with urothelial cancer. The V gene is TRBV2, the J gene TRBJ2-7; possible D gene TRBD1, 6 bases. The input for sequencing was PBMCs, taken around atezolizumab (anti-PD-L1) treatment. The DNA for the CDR3 is TGTGCCAGACAGGGTTATGGCGAGCAGTACTTC. Its translation: CARQGYGEQYF.